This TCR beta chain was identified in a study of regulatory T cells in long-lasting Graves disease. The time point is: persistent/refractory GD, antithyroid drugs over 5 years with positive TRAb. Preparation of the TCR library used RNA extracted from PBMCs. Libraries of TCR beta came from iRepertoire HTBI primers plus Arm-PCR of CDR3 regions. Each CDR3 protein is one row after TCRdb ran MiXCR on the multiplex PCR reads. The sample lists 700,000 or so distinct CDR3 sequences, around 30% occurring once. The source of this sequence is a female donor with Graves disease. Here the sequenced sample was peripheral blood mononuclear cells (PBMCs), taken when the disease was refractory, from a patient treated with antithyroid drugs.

The CDR3, as DNA: TGTGCCAGCAGCGCTTCCGGGACAGGGGGAACTAATGAAAAACTGTTTTTT. As protein: CASSASGTGGTNEKLFF. The chain carries TRBV3-1 and TRBJ1-4, with 11 bases aligning to TRBD1. Germline CDR1 is LGHDT and CDR2 is YNNKEL (reference sequence). The CDR3 consists of 17 residues. V lost 5 bases to trimming and J lost 1 base; unmatched junction nucleotides: 6.